The 27 T cell receptor beta chains below come from one sample, sequenced in a study of cytomegalovirus exposure and HLA in healthy donors. PCR involved 60 Vbeta and 13 Jbeta primers. Profiled with immunoSEQ multiplex PCR; TCRdb holds only in-frame clones, not every one. The profile shows around 200,000 clones, less than 90% of them singletons. Sequences were obtained from PBMCs. The receptors shown here come from a man in his forties or fifties in good health and CMV-seronegative.

V is TRBV10-3 and J is TRBJ1-1, with a weak D call TRBD1 (5 bases). Germline V gene sequence: CDR1 ENHRY, CDR2 SYGVKD. The CDR3 extends over 13 amino acids. Trimming pared 5 bases from V and 1 base from J, leaving 8 bases between. The DNA for the CDR3 is TGTGCCATCAGTACTCAGGGGAACACTGAAGCTTTCTTT. Translation gives CAISTQGNTEAFF.

The rearrangement links TRBV6-6 to TRBJ2-5, with D perhaps matching TRBD2 (5 bases). The germline CDR1 and CDR2 sequences are MNHNY and SVGAGI (reference sequence). The CDR3 is 15 residues long. The V and J ends lost 2 bases and 3 bases respectively, with 13 bases between them. DNA of the CDR3: TGTGCCAGCAGTTACCCCTCCGGGGAAGAAGAGACCCAGTACTTC. It translates to CASSYPSGEEETQYF.

This chain uses TRBV5-1 with TRBJ2-3; 10 bases align to TRBD1. V shed 5 bases, J shed 7 bases, and the junction held 13 bases outside the gene matches. Germline CDR1 reads SGHRS; CDR2 reads YFSETQ. The CDR3 is made up of 16 amino acids. CDR3 amino acids: CASRPLGQGPQYTQYF. As DNA, the CDR3 is TGCGCCAGCAGGCCTTTGGGACAGGGGCCACAATATACGCAGTATTTT.

The genes are TRBV2 and TRBJ1-4; D is perhaps TRBD1 (6 bases). CDR3 length: 14 amino acids. Trimming took off 8 bases at V and 8 bases at J, with 18 bases between the two ends. Germline V CDR1 and CDR2: SNHLY, FYNNEI. Here the CDR3 reads CASAGRGDGEKLFF. The CDR3 region has the DNA TGTGCCAGCGCGGGGAGGGGGGACGGGGAAAAACTGTTTTTT.

This clone was detected only a few times. This chain joins TRBV6-6 and TRBJ2-7, with 8 bases that match TRBD1. The V and J ends lost 2 bases and 2 bases, in that order; junction bases with no gene match: 5. The CDR3 extends over 15 amino acids. Germline V gene lookup returns CDR1 MNHNY and CDR2 SVGAGI (reference sequence). The CDR3 DNA follows: TGTGCCAGCAGTTACCTCGGGACAGGAACCTACGAGCAGTACTTC. This sequence encodes CASSYLGTGTYEQYF.

In regard to this clone: Other nucleotide sequences from this sample produce the same CDR3. This rearrangement joins TRBV6-5 to TRBJ2-6; D gene ambiguous. The ends were cut back, 0 bases at V and 0 bases at J, with 6 bases in the middle. CDR3 length equals 16 residues. Germline V gene data show CDR1 as MNHEY and CDR2 as SVGAGI. CDR3 in amino acids: CASSYSRSSGANVLTF. CDR3 DNA: TGTGCCAGCAGTTACTCGCGGTCCTCTGGGGCCAACGTCCTGACTTTC.

This sequence joins TRBV10-3 and TRBJ2-3, with D unresolved. The CDR3 length is 14 residues. Germline V gene lookup returns CDR1 ENHRY and CDR2 SYGVKD. Trimming took off 0 bases at V and 6 bases at J, with 10 bases between the two ends. The CDR3 protein is CAISESQVRDTQYF. In DNA, the CDR3 is TGTGCCATCAGTGAGTCCCAGGTCCGGGATACGCAGTATTTT.

The V and J genes are TRBV18 and TRBJ2-3; D gene unclear. Trimming shortened V by 6 bases and J by 0 bases, and 10 bases separated the two germline ends. Per the germline V gene, CDR1 is KGHSH and CDR2 is LQKENI. This CDR3 is built from 14 residues. This chain's CDR3 is CASSLAPSTDTQYF. CDR3 sequence (DNA): TGTGCCAGCTCGTTAGCCCCCAGCACAGATACGCAGTATTTT.

This rearrangement joins TRBV7-8 to TRBJ1-2; D uncertain. CDR3 length: 14 residues. V lost 0 bases and J 2 bases, leaving 7 bases between the germline ends. The germline gives CDR1 SGHVS, CDR2 FQNEAQ. In DNA form, the CDR3 reads TGTGCCAGCAGCTTAGCGTGGCTGAACTATGGCTACACCTTC. This translates into CASSLAWLNYGYTF.

This clone showed up just a few times. The chain carries TRBV28 and TRBJ1-5; D unresolved. The CDR3 sequence is 13 residues long. The V and J ends lost 6 bases and 4 bases respectively, with 10 bases between them. Germline V gene data show CDR1 as MDHEN and CDR2 as SYDVKM. CDR3 loop: CASRAGSNQPQHF. The CDR3, as DNA: TGTGCCAGCAGGGCGGGGAGTAATCAGCCCCAGCATTTT.

The V call is TRBV5-5, the J call TRBJ2-7, with no clear D. The CDR3 sequence is 14 residues long. Germline CDR1 is SGHKS and CDR2 is YYEKEE (reference sequence). V was pared by 3 bases and J by 0 bases, with 10 bases between. DNA of the CDR3: TGTGCCAGCAGCTCCTCTGGGCTCTCCTACGAGCAGTACTTC. Its protein product is CASSSSGLSYEQYF.

The chain employs TRBV15 and TRBJ2-1, with 10 bases matching TRBD2. Losses at the gene ends were 5 bases for V and 4 bases for J; bases not matched to a gene: 8. Germline-derived CDR1 and CDR2 are LNHNV and YYDKDF (reference sequence). The CDR3 spans 16 residues. The CDR3 coding sequence is TGTGCCACCAGCCTTGCTAGCGGGGGCCAATACAATGAGCAGTTCTTC. Translating gives CATSLASGGQYNEQFF.

As to this clone: The junction shows a germline mismatch at one end, possibly a read error. The CDR3 loop reads CSSSWNQGARTGELFF. The CDR3 nucleotides read TGTTCCAGCAGCTGGAATCAGGGGGCACGGACCGGGGAGCTGTTTTTT. The gene calls are TRBV7-9 and TRBJ2-2, with TRBD1 identical over 8 bases. Germline loops: CDR1 SEHNR, CDR2 FQNEAQ (reference sequence). There are 16 residues in the CDR3.

The CDR3 region has the DNA TGCAGCGTTGCACCAGGGGGGCGCGGTACAGATACGCAGTATTTT. Translated, it gives CSVAPGGRGTDTQYF. This rearrangement joins TRBV29-1 to TRBJ2-3; possible D gene TRBD1, 7 bases. The CDR3 extends over 15 amino acids. CDR1 SQVTM and CDR2 ANQGSEA come from the germline V gene. The V gene lost 4 bases and the J gene lost 3 bases, with 17 bases spanning the gap.

The rearrangement uses TRBV19 and TRBJ2-2; 10 bases line up with TRBD1. Germline values: CDR1 LNHDA, CDR2 SQIVND (reference sequence). V was clipped by 6 bases and J by 4 bases; unmatched bases: 2. The CDR3 length is 14 residues. As DNA, the CDR3 is TGTGCCAGTAGAGGACAGGGGGGCACCGGGGAGCTGTTTTTT. Residues: CASRGQGGTGELFF.

The table lists this clone with a few counts. The CDR3 region has the DNA TGTGCCAGTAGTTCCGGGGTCACTGAAGCTTTCTTT. Translating it yields CASSSGVTEAFF. This chain uses TRBV19 with TRBJ1-1, with D uncertain. Germline V gives CDR1 LNHDA, CDR2 SQIVND (reference sequence). This CDR3 has 12 residues. V was shortened by 5 bases and J by 4 bases, with 8 bases between the two germline ends. The complete variable domain, with remaining parts taken from reference TRBV19 and TRBJ1-1, reads DGGITQSPKYLFRKEGQNVTLSCEQNLNHDAMYWYRQDPGQGLRLIYYSQIVNDFQKGDIAEGYSVSREKKESFPLTVTSAQKNPTAFYLCASSSGVTEAFFGQGTRLTVV.

The rearrangement links TRBV18 to TRBJ1-4, with D unresolved. V was trimmed by 5 bases and J by 4 bases, leaving 14 bases between them. CDR1 and CDR2 (germline): KGHSH, LQKENI. CDR3 length: 15 amino acids. In DNA form, the CDR3 reads TGTGCCAGCTCAGAACTTGCCAGGAATAATGAAAAACTGTTTTTT. It yields the protein CASSELARNNEKLFF.

The CDR3 DNA sequence: TGCAGCGTTCTCAGACTAGCGGGAACCTACAATGAGCAGTTCTTC. It codes for CSVLRLAGTYNEQFF. The gene calls are TRBV29-1 and TRBJ2-1, with 11 bases aligning to TRBD2. This CDR3 spans 15 amino acids. Losses at the gene ends were 5 bases for V and 2 bases for J; bases not matched to a gene: 5. The germline V gene has CDR1 SQVTM and CDR2 ANQGSEA.

This CDR3 reads CASRRQGEKNSPLHF. CDR3 nucleotides: TGTGCCAGCAGACGACAGGGTGAAAAAAATTCACCCCTCCACTTT. The rearrangement links TRBV6-5 to TRBJ1-6, with 7 bases fitting TRBD1. Germline CDR1 MNHEY, CDR2 SVGAGI. V shed 6 bases and J 7 bases; nucleotides not matched to a gene: 9. This CDR3 is 15 amino acids long.

This rearrangement joins TRBV6-5 to TRBJ2-1; D is uncertain. This CDR3 has 8 residues. Deletions cut 5 bases from V and 12 bases from J, with 2 bases between. The germline V gene encodes CDR1 MNHEY and CDR2 SVGAGI. The CDR3 spells CASSLQFF. The CDR3 DNA follows: TGTGCCAGCAGTCTGCAGTTCTTC.

The V gene is TRBV6-5, the J gene TRBJ2-7; 8 bases are a match to TRBD1. The ends lost 6 bases at V and 4 bases at J; junction bases unmatched: 11. CDR3 length equals 15 residues. CDR1 and CDR2 from the germline V gene are MNHEY and SVGAGI. In DNA form, the CDR3 reads TGTGCCAGCAGCTCCCTCGGGACAGGCTCTTACGAGCAGTACTTC. This gives the protein CASSSLGTGSYEQYF.

J is TRBJ2-3 and V is TRBV7-2; D is ambiguous. The CDR3 runs to 14 residues. Per germline, CDR1 SGHTA and CDR2 FQGNSA. The V gene lost 5 bases and the J gene lost 2 bases, with 11 bases spanning the gap. The CDR3 DNA is TGTGCCAGCAGCCGTGACTGGTACACAGATACGCAGTATTTT. Protein: CASSRDWYTDTQYF.

This clone was seen once. The chain joins TRBV5-8 to TRBJ2-7; D is uncertain. Per germline, CDR1 SGHTS and CDR2 YDEGEE. With 5 bases removed from V and 2 bases from J, the gap between germline ends came to 5 bases. This CDR3 is 11 amino acids long. CDR3 residues: CASRSTYEQYF. The CDR3 coding sequence is TGTGCCAGCAGATCCACCTACGAGCAGTACTTC.

The rearrangement links TRBV25-1 to TRBJ2-2; TRBD1 aligns across 8 bases. The CDR3 is made up of 16 amino acids. Trimming took 2 bases from V and 4 from J; bases not matched to a gene: 6. In germline, CDR1 is MGHDK, CDR2 SYGVNS. In DNA, the CDR3 is TGTGCCAGCAGTGAAAAGGCAGGGGGCAGCACCGGGGAGCTGTTTTTT. It translates to CASSEKAGGSTGELFF.

V gene TRBV15 combines with J gene TRBJ2-4, with a possible D match to TRBD2 (5 bases). Germline V gene lookup returns CDR1 LNHNV and CDR2 YYDKDF (reference sequence). Between the trimmed V and J ends, which lost 0 bases and 1 base, there was a span of 19 bases. This CDR3 contains 19 residues. As DNA, the CDR3 is TGTGCCACCAGCAGAGAGGGTAGTATGCTAGCAGCCGCCAAAAACATTCAGTACTTC. The encoded protein is CATSREGSMLAAAKNIQYF. Together with reference TRBV15 and TRBJ2-4, the CDR3 gives the full variable domain: DAMVIQNPRYQVTQFGKPVTLSCSQTLNHNVMYWYQQKSSQAPKLLFHYYDKDFNNEADTPDNFQSRRPNTSFCFLDIRSPGLGDTAMYLCATSREGSMLAAAKNIQYFGAGTRLSVL.

This clone appeared once. This chain uses TRBV7-9 with TRBJ2-3; D is perhaps TRBD2 (6 bases). CDR1 SEHNR and CDR2 FQNEAQ come from the germline V gene (reference sequence). The CDR3 covers 15 residues. With 5 bases removed from V and 6 bases from J, the gap between germline ends came to 18 bases. The CDR3 sequence is CASSIGGGSADTQYF. CDR3 DNA: TGTGCCAGCAGCATCGGTGGGGGGTCTGCGGATACGCAGTATTTT.

Of note for this clone: A junction boundary mismatches the germline segment, possibly from a read error. This rearrangement joins TRBV7-9 to TRBJ2-7; 11 bases map to TRBD2. The CDR3 has 15 amino acids. From germline, CDR1 is SEHNR and CDR2 FQNEAQ (reference sequence). The CDR3 here is CSSSLGSGRGYEQYF. DNA of the CDR3: TGTTCCAGCAGCTTAGGTAGCGGGAGGGGGTACGAGCAGTACTTC. Looking up the rest from reference TRBV7-9 and TRBJ2-7 gives the full variable domain: DTGVSQNPRHKITKRGQNVTFRCDPISEHNRLYWYRQTLGQGPEFLTYFQNEAQLEKSRLLSDRFSAERPKGSFSTLEIQRTEQGDSAMYLCSSSLGSGRGYEQYFGPGTRLTVT.